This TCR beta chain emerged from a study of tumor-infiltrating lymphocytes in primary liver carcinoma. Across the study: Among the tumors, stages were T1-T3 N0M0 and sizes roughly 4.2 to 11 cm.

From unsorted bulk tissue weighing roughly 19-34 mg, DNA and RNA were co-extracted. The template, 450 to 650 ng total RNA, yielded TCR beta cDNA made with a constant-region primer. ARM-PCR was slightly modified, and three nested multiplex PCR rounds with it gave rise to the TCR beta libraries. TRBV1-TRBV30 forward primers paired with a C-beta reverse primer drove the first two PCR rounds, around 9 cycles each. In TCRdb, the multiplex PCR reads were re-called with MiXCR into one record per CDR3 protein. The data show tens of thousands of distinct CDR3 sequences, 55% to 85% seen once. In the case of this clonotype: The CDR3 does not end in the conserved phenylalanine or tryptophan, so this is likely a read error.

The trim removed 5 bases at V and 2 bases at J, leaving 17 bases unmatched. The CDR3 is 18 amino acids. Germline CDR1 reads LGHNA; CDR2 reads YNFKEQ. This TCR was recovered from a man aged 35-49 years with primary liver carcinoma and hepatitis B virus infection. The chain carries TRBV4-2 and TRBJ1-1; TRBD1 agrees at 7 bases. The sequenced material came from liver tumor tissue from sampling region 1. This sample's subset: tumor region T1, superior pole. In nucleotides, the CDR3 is TGTGCCAGCAGCACTCACCGGGACAGAGTAATTTTCAACACTGAAGCTTTCATT. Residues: CASSTHRDRVIFNTEAFI.